The rows below give T cell receptor beta chains drawn from one sample of a study of regulatory T cells in long-lasting Graves disease. TCRdb fed the multiplex PCR reads into MiXCR, producing one record per CDR3 protein. Here the sample spans fewer than 450,000 distinct CDR3 sequences, roughly 20% being singletons. Here the sequenced sample was peripheral blood mononuclear cells (PBMCs), taken when the disease was refractory, from a patient treated with antithyroid drugs. These receptors came from a female donor with Graves disease. CDR3s include the opening cysteine and the closing phenylalanine or tryptophan. The D gene is left open where the match is weak. Not all rows give a size; the values are once, few, many and, for expanded clones, a class.

>TRBJ1-3|-|TRBV29-1|-
CSAGDIAGNTIYF
TGCAGCGCAGGGGACATAGCTGGAAACACCATATATTTT
>TRBJ1-5|many|TRBV28|-
CASSPTGRNQPQHF
TGTGCCAGCAGCCCAACGGGGCGCAATCAGCCCCAGCATTTT
>TRBJ2-2|-|TRBV9|TRBD2
CASSATLAGGPGELFF
TGTGCCAGCAGCGCCACACTAGCGGGAGGGCCCGGGGAGCTGTTTTTT
>TRBJ1-5|once|TRBV19|-
CASSTTVNSNQPQHF
TGTGCCAGTAGTACGACAGTGAATAGCAATCAGCCCCAGCATTTT
>TRBJ2-5|many|TRBV7-2|-
CASSLVTSLETQYF
TGTGCCAGCAGCTTGGTAACTAGCCTAGAGACCCAGTACTTC
>TRBJ2-2|-|TRBV9|-
CASSVRLGTGELFF
TGTGCCAGCAGCGTAAGGCTCGGCACCGGGGAGCTGTTTTTT
>TRBJ2-3|-|TRBV10-3|TRBD2
CAISEPGTSGNTQYF
TGTGCCATCAGCGAGCCCGGGACTAGCGGTAATACGCAGTATTTT
>TRBJ2-5|many|TRBV30|-
CAWTLPVWQGQETQYF
TGTGCCTGGACTCTTCCAGTTTGGCAGGGGCAAGAGACCCAGTACTTC
>TRBJ1-1|few|TRBV5-1|-
CASSESGGTTEAFF
TGCGCCAGCAGCGAGTCCGGGGGAACTACTGAAGCTTTCTTT
>TRBJ1-4|-|TRBV30|-
CAWRSRGAVDEKLFF
TGTGCCTGGAGAAGCCGGGGGGCGGTCGATGAAAAACTGTTTTTT
>TRBJ2-2|once|TRBV6-1|-
CASKEDSNTGELFF
TGTGCCAGCAAGGAGGACTCGAACACCGGGGAGCTGTTTTTT
>TRBJ2-1|few|TRBV28|TRBD2
CASTLGTSTYNEQFF
TGTGCCAGCACCCTCGGGACTAGTACCTACAATGAGCAGTTCTTC
>TRBJ1-2|many|TRBV7-2|TRBD1
CASSPRPGTGNYGYTF
TGTGCCAGCAGCCCCCGTCCCGGGACAGGAAACTATGGCTACACCTTC
>TRBJ2-2|many|TRBV28|TRBD1
CASSPFGVRTGDTGELFF
TGTGCCAGCAGTCCTTTTGGGGTCCGGACAGGGGACACCGGGGAGCTGTTTTTT
>TRBJ1-2|-|TRBV7-2|-
CASSFEGAYGYTF
TGTGCCAGCAGCTTCGAAGGGGCCTATGGCTACACCTTC
>TRBJ2-3|-|TRBV28|TRBD1
CASSSGTAGTDTQYF
TGTGCCAGCAGTTCCGGGACAGCCGGGACAGATACGCAGTATTTT
>TRBJ2-6|-|TRBV20-1|-
CSAREGSSGANVLTF
TGCAGTGCTAGAGAGGGTAGCTCTGGGGCCAACGTCCTGACTTTC
>TRBJ2-7|many|TRBV28|TRBD1
CASSPGTGAPAGEQYF
TGTGCCAGCAGCCCGGGGACAGGGGCACCCGCTGGTGAGCAGTACTTC
>TRBJ2-6|-|TRBV20-1|-
CSASSGGNSGANVLTF
TGCAGTGCTAGCTCAGGAGGCAACTCTGGGGCCAACGTCCTGACTTTC
>TRBJ2-7|-|TRBV11-2|TRBD2
CASSFFGLAEEQYF
TGTGCCAGCAGCTTTTTCGGACTAGCGGAAGAGCAGTACTTC
>TRBJ2-1|-|TRBV12-3/TRBV12-4|TRBD2
CASSFIAGGSYNEQFF
TGTGCCAGCAGTTTTATAGCGGGAGGGTCCTACAATGAGCAGTTCTTC
>TRBJ2-5|-|TRBV7-9|TRBD1
CASSPPLLGQRLKETQYF
TGTGCCAGCAGCCCCCCCCTCTTGGGACAGAGGCTCAAAGAGACCCAGTACTTC
>TRBJ2-1|-|TRBV6-2/TRBV6-3|-
CASSLGGAGEQFF
TGTGCCAGCAGTTTAGGGGGGGCGGGTGAGCAGTTCTTC
>TRBJ1-5|few|TRBV19|TRBD1
CASNDRGLSNQPQHF
TGTGCCAGTAACGACAGGGGTTTGAGCAATCAGCCCCAGCATTTT
>TRBJ2-3|few|TRBV6-5|-
CASSYLGIGTSTDTQYF
TGTGCCAGCAGTTACTTAGGGATCGGGACTAGCACAGATACGCAGTATTTT
>TRBJ2-5|few|TRBV4-1|-
CASSQVSRRGQETQYF
TGCGCCAGCAGCCAAGTATCGCGCCGGGGACAAGAGACCCAGTACTTC
>TRBJ2-7|many|TRBV12-3/TRBV12-4|TRBD1
CASSPTGGQGGEQYF
TGTGCCAGCAGTCCCACCGGGGGACAGGGTGGGGAGCAGTACTTC